These 2 T cell receptor beta chains came from one sample sequenced in a study of preoperative IRX-2 immunotherapy in early breast cancer. TCRdb keeps only in-frame clones here, not all; method: immunoSEQ multiplex PCR. The table lists roughly 62,000 clones, less than 95% of them singletons. Stated treatment: preoperative locoregional IRX-2 cytokine immunotherapy. This sample was obtained from a patient treated with IRX-2 immunotherapy. The source is a human donor with breast cancer.

This clone was seen more than once but under ten times. The chain carries TRBV2 and TRBJ1-4, with D possibly matching TRBD1 (5 bases). This CDR3 contains 15 residues. V gave up 3 bases and J gave up 4 bases, with 12 bases separating them. Germline loops: CDR1 SNHLY, CDR2 FYNNEI. This CDR3 is CASSDNGGDNEKLFF. DNA of the CDR3: TGTGCCAGCAGTGATAACGGAGGGGATAATGAAAAACTGTTTTTT.

This chain uses TRBV11-3 with TRBJ2-6; no firm D call. Per germline, CDR1 SGHNT and CDR2 YENEEA. CDR3 length equals 13 residues. The V gene lost 8 bases and the J gene lost 2 bases, with 7 bases spanning the gap. CDR3 bases: TGTGCCAGCGGTTTAACTGGGGCCAACGTCCTGACTTTC. It codes for CASGLTGANVLTF.